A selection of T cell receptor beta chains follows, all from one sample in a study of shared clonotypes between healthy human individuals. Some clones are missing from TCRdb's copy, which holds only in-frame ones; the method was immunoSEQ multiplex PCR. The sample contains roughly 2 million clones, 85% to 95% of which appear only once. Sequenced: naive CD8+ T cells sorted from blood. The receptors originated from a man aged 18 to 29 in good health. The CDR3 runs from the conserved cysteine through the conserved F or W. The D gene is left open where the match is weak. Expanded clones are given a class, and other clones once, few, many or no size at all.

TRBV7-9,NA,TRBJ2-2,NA,TGTGCCAGCAGCGGGTCTGGAGGGACCGGGGAGCTGTTTTTT,CASSGSGGTGELFF
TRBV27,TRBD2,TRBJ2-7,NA,TGTGCCAGCAGCCCTTTTGCGGGGGGTAGATACGAGCAGTACTTC,CASSPFAGGRYEQYF
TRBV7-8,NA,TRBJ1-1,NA,TGTGCCAGCAGCCCACCCGGGGACACAACGAACACTGAAGCTTTCTTT,CASSPPGDTTNTEAFF
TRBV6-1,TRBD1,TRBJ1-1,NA,TGTGCCAGCAGTGACCGAACAGGGGCAGGAACTGAAGCTTTCTTT,CASSDRTGAGTEAFF
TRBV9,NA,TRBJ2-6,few,TGTGCCAGCAGCGTAGAGGGGGGCTCTGGGGCCAACGTCCTGACTTTC,CASSVEGGSGANVLTF
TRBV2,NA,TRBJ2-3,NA,TGTGCCAGCATCGGAGGGACGGATACGCAGTATTTT,CASIGGTDTQYF
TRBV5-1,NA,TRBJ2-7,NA,TGCGCCAGCAGCTTGACAGGGATCTCCTACGAGCAGTACTTC,CASSLTGISYEQYF
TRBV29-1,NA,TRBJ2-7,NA,TGCAGCGTTGGGGACCCCTCCTACGAGCAGTACTTC,CSVGDPSYEQYF
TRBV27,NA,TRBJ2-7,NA,TGTGCCAGCAGTTTGTCAGGGTCCTACGAGCAGTACTTC,CASSLSGSYEQYF
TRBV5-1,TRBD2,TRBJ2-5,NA,TGCGCCAGCAGCTTGGCTAGCGGGGGGCAAGAGACCCAGTACTTC,CASSLASGGQETQYF
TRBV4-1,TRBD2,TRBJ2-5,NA,TGCGCCAGCAGCCAACCCAGGACTAGCGAAGAGACCCAGTACTTC,CASSQPRTSEETQYF
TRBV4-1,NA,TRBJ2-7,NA,TGCGCCAGCAGTCAGACTTCAACCTACGAGCAGTACTTC,CASSQTSTYEQYF
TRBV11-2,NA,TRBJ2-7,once,TGTGCCAGCAGCTTGGGGTCCTCCTACGAGCAGTACTTC,CASSLGSSYEQYF
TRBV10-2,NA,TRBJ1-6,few,TGCGCCAGCAGTGACACAGGGAACTATAATTCACCCCTCCACTTT,CASSDTGNYNSPLHF
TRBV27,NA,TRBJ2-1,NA,TGTGCCAGCAGTAGGGTCTCGAGCTCCTACAATGAGCAGTTCTTC,CASSRVSSSYNEQFF
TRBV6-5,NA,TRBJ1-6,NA,TGTGCCAGCAGTTACTCCGGGGTGAATTCACCCCTCCACTTT,CASSYSGVNSPLHF
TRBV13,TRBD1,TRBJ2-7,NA,TGTGCCAGCAGCTTATTCGGACAGGGAGACTACGAGCAGTACTTC,CASSLFGQGDYEQYF
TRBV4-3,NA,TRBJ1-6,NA,TGCGCCAGCAGCCAAGAACGTGTGGACTCACCCCTCCACTTT,CASSQERVDSPLHF
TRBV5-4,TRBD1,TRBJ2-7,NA,TGTGCCAGCAGCTTTTGGCTGGGACAGGGGAACTACGAGCAGTACTTC,CASSFWLGQGNYEQYF
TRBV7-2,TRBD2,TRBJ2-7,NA,TGTGCCAGCAGCTCGGGACTAGCGGGAGTGCGCGAGCAGTACTTC,CASSSGLAGVREQYF
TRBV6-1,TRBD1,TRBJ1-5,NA,TGTGCCAGCAGTGAAGACAGGGGGGTTTATCAGCCCCAGCATTTT,CASSEDRGVYQPQHF
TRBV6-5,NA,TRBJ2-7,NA,TGTGCCAGCAGTTATAGGGTCTTAGCCGAGCAGTACTTC,CASSYRVLAEQYF
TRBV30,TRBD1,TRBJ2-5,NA,TGTGCCTGGAGTCCAGGACAGGGTGGGGAGACCCAGTACTTC,CAWSPGQGGETQYF
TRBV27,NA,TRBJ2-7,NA,TGTGCCAGCAGTTATCGGACTGGGTCCTACGAGCAGTACTTC,CASSYRTGSYEQYF
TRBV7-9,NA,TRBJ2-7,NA,TGTGCCAGCAGCTTAGTGGACCGTGGCGCCTACGAGCAGTACTTC,CASSLVDRGAYEQYF